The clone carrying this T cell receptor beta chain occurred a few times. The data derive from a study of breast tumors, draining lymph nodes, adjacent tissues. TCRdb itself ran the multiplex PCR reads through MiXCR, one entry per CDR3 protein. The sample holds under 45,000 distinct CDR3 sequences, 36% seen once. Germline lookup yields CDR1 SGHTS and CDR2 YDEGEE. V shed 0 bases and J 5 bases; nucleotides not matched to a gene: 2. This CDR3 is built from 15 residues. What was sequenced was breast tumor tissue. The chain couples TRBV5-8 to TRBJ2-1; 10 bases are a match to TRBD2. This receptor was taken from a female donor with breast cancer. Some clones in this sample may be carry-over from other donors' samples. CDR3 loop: CASSLELAGNNEQFF. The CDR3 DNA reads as TGTGCCAGCAGCTTGGAACTAGCGGGAAACAATGAGCAGTTCTTC.